This T cell receptor (beta chain) was recovered during a study of blood T cell repertoires in COVID-19. Turning to the study itself: From the United States, Italy and Spain came samples of acute and convalescent COVID-19. T cells, B-cell-depleted T cells, or PBMCs provided the cDNA or gDNA that served as material.

TCRdb's table, derived via immunoSEQ multiplex PCR, lists solely in-frame clones and lacks some. This sample has under 300,000 clones; around 83% occur once, and the top ten carry roughly a tenth. CDR3 length: 12 amino acids. V was shortened by 6 bases and J by 4 bases, with 8 bases between the two germline ends. This TCR came from a woman older than 75 with acute or convalescent COVID-19. Input material: peripheral blood. The chain carries TRBV12-3 or TRBV12-4 and TRBJ2-3; D ambiguous. The DNA of the CDR3 is TGTGCCAGCAGCCCTACAGCAGATACGCAGTATTTT. As protein: CASSPTADTQYF.